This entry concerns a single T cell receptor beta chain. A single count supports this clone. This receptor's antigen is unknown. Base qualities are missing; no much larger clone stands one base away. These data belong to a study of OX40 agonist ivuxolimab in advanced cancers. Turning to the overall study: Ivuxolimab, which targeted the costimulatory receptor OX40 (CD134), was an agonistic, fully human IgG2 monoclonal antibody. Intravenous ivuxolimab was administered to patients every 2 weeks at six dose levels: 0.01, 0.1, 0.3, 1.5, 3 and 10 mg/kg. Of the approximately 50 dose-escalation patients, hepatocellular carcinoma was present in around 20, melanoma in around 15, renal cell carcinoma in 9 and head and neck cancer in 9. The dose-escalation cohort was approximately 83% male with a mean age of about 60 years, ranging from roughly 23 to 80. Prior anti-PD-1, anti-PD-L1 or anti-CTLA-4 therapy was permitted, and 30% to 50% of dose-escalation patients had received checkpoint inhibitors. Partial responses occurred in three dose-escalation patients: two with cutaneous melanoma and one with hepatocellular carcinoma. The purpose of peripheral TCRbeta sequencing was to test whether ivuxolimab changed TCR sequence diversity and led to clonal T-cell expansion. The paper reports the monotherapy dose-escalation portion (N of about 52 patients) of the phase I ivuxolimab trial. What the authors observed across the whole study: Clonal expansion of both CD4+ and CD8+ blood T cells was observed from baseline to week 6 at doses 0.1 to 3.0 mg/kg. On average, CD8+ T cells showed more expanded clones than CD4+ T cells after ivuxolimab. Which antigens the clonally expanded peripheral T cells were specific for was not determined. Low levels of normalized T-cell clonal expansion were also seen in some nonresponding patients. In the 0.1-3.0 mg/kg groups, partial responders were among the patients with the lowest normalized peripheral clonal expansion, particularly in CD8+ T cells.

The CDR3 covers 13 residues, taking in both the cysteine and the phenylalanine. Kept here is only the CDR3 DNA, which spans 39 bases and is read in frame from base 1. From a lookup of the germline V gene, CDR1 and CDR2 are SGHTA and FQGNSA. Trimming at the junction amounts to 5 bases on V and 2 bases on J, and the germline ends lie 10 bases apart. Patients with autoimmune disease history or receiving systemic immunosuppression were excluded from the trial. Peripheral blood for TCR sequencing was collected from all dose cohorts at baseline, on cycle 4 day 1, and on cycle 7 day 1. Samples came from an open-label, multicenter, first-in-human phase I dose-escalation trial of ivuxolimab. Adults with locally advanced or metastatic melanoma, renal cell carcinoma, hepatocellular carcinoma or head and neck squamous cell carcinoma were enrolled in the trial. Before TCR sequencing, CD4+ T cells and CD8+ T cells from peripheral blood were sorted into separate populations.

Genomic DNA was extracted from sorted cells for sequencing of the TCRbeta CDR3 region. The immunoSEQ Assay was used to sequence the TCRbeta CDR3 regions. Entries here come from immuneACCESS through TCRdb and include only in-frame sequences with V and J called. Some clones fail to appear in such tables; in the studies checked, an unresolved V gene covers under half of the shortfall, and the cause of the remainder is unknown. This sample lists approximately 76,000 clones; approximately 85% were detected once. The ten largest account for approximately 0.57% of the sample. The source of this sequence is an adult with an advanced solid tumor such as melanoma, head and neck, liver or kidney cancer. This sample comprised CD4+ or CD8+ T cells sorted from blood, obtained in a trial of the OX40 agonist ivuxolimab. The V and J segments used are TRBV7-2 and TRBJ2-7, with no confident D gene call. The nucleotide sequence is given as TGTGCCAGCAGCCGCGACTTTGCCTACGAGCAGTACTTC. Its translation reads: CASSRDFAYEQYF.